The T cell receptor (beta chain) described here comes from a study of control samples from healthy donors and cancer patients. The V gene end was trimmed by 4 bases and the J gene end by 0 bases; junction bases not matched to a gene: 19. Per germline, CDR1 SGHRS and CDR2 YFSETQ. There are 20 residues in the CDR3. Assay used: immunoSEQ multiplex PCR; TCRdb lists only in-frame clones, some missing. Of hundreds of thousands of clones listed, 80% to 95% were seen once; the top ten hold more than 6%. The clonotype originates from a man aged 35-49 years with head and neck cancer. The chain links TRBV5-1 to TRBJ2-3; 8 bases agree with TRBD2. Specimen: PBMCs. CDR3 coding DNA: TGCGCCAGCAGCCTCGTTGGCTACACGTTAAGCGGGAGCAGCACAGATACGCAGTATTTT. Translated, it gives CASSLVGYTLSGSSTDTQYF.